These 26 T cell receptor beta chains were sequenced from one sample in a study of cytomegalovirus exposure and HLA in healthy donors. A multiplex PCR was run with 60 Vbeta primers and 13 Jbeta primers. The data were produced by immunoSEQ multiplex PCR, yet TCRdb's version contains in-frame clones alone and is incomplete. The table lists some 170,000 clones, roughly 65% of them singletons. Sequencing used PBMCs. Every receptor here comes from a young man in good health and CMV-seropositive.

J is TRBJ1-3 and V is TRBV5-6; the D is unclear. Between the trimmed V and J ends, which lost 0 bases and 4 bases, there was a span of 11 bases. Germline V CDR1 and CDR2: SGHDT, YYEEEE. The CDR3 has 15 residues. This CDR3 is CASSLALTGGNTIYF. The CDR3 nucleotides read TGTGCCAGCAGCTTGGCTTTGACGGGAGGAAACACCATATATTTT.

V gene TRBV18 combines with J gene TRBJ2-2, with 8 bases identical to TRBD1. The germline gives CDR1 KGHSH, CDR2 LQKENI. The V segment lost 0 bases and the J segment 5 bases; nucleotides outside the gene matches: 5. CDR3 size: 16 residues. As DNA, the CDR3 is TGTGCCAGCTCACCACCACCGCGACAGGGGACCGGGGAGCTGTTTTTT. This codes for CASSPPPRQGTGELFF.

The rearrangement links TRBV10-1 to TRBJ1-2; 8 bases agree with TRBD1. CDR1 is WNHNN, CDR2 SYGVQD, per germline (reference sequence). The J segment lost 4 bases and the V segment lost 8 bases, leaving 9 bases of the junction unmatched. The CDR3 has 14 residues. CDR3 in amino acids: CASGTGQGVYGYTF. The CDR3 coding sequence is TGCGCCAGCGGAACCGGACAGGGTGTCTATGGCTACACCTTC.

The rearrangement links TRBV7-2 to TRBJ1-5; D perhaps matches TRBD1 (5 bases). V was shortened by 2 bases and J by 3 bases, with 8 bases between the two germline ends. Germline V gives CDR1 SGHTA, CDR2 FQGNSA. There are 14 residues in the CDR3. The CDR3 region is CASSLWGDNQPQHF. Written as DNA, the CDR3 is TGTGCCAGCAGCTTATGGGGGGACAATCAGCCCCAGCATTTT.

This chain joins TRBV27 and TRBJ1-5; tentative D call: TRBD1 (5 bases). The germline V and J ends were trimmed by 4 bases and 5 bases, with 9 bases remaining between them. The CDR3 loop spans 13 amino acids. Per the germline V gene, CDR1 is MNHEY and CDR2 is SMNVEV (reference sequence). The CDR3 coding sequence is TGTGCCAGCAGTTGGGACTGGGATCAGCCCCAGCATTTT. This codes for CASSWDWDQPQHF.

The rearrangement links TRBV29-1 to TRBJ1-2; 9 nucleotides line up with TRBD1. The trim removed 3 bases at V and 4 bases at J, leaving 6 bases unmatched. Germline V gene lookup returns CDR1 SQVTM and CDR2 ANQGSEA. There are 14 residues in the CDR3. The CDR3 DNA is TGCAGCGTTGACGGTGGGACAGGGAGCTATGGCTACACCTTC. This translates into CSVDGGTGSYGYTF.

Only a few counts were recorded for this clone. The chain has TRBV7-3 and TRBJ2-2; 7 nucleotides align to TRBD1. V dropped 5 bases and J dropped 1; count of bases not matched to a gene: 7. CDR1 is SGHTA, CDR2 FQGTGA, per germline. The CDR3 is 16 residues long. The CDR3 spells CASSEIGQENTGELFF. CDR3 nucleotide sequence: TGTGCCAGCAGCGAAATTGGACAGGAGAACACCGGGGAGCTGTTTTTT.

The J gene is TRBJ2-2, the V gene TRBV5-1, with TRBD2 matching 12 bases. Germline CDR1 reads SGHRS; CDR2 reads YFSETQ. The CDR3 totals 15 residues. The ends lost 3 bases at V and 7 bases at J; junction bases unmatched: 4. This CDR3 reads CASSSRLAGVGELFF. The CDR3 region has the DNA TGCGCCAGCAGCTCAAGACTAGCGGGGGTCGGGGAGCTGTTTTTT.

The CDR3 spells CASRGQGNTEAFF. The CDR3, as DNA: TGTGCCAGCAGGGGACAGGGAAACACTGAAGCTTTCTTT. The chain has TRBV27 and TRBJ1-1; 9 positions agree with TRBD1. J lost 2 bases, V lost 6 bases, and 1 base had no gene match. The CDR3 has 13 amino acids. The germline CDR1 and CDR2 sequences are MNHEY and SMNVEV (reference sequence).

The rearrangement links TRBV11-3 to TRBJ2-7; 7 bases align to TRBD1. This CDR3 is built from 14 residues. Germline values: CDR1 SGHNT, CDR2 YENEEA. The V and J ends lost 6 bases and 7 bases, in that order; junction bases with no gene match: 12. CDR3 DNA sequence: TGTGCCAGCAGTACTAAACTGGGACAGAGGGAGCAGTACGTC. This translates into CASSTKLGQREQYV.

This chain's CDR3 is CASSFSGTANEKLFF. CDR3 sequence (DNA): TGCGCCAGCAGCTTCTCCGGGACAGCCAATGAAAAACTGTTTTTT. The V gene is TRBV5-1, the J gene TRBJ1-4, with 7 bases lining up with TRBD1. The CDR3 runs 15 residues. The ends lost 2 bases at V and 5 bases at J; junction bases unmatched: 6. In germline, CDR1 is SGHRS, CDR2 YFSETQ. Complete variable domain (other parts from reference TRBV5-1 and TRBJ1-4): KAGVTQTPRYLIKTRGQQVTLSCSPISGHRSVSWYQQTPGQGLQFLFEYFSETQRNKGNFPGRFSGRQFSNSRSEMNVSTLELGDSALYLCASSFSGTANEKLFFGSGTQLSVL.

The chain recombines TRBV2 with TRBJ1-2; D gene ambiguous. The CDR3 contains 13 residues. V was pared by 6 bases and J by 7 bases, with 15 bases between. The V gene's germline CDR1 is SNHLY and CDR2 FYNNEI. In DNA, the CDR3 is TGTGCCAGCAGGCCGGGGAGGGAGGGTGGCTACACCTTC. Its protein is CASRPGREGGYTF.

The chain has TRBV2 and TRBJ2-7; a weak D match, TRBD2 (6 bases). CDR3 length equals 14 residues. Germline CDR1 SNHLY, CDR2 FYNNEI. Trimming cost V 3 bases and J 4 bases, with 13 bases left between them. As DNA, the CDR3 is TGTGCCAGCAGTGACAGGGACTTGGGATACGAGCAGTACGTC. Encoded protein: CASSDRDLGYEQYV.

The V gene is TRBV5-4, the J gene TRBJ1-2; no definite D call. The CDR3 is 15 amino acids. The germline V gene has CDR1 SGHNT and CDR2 YYREEE (reference sequence). Trimming left V 3 bases short and J 0 bases short, with 12 bases between. The CDR3 DNA reads as TGTGCCAGCAGCTATCAGGCACAAGCTAACTATGGCTACACCTTC. This encodes CASSYQAQANYGYTF.

The V call is TRBV9, the J call TRBJ2-2; weak D call: TRBD2 (5 bases). The CDR3 has 15 amino acids. Germline assignment: CDR1 SGDLS and CDR2 YYNGEE. V dropped 0 bases and J dropped 4 bases, with 10 bases sitting between them. The CDR3 is CASSVAGSGTGELFF. The CDR3 nucleotides are TGTGCCAGCAGCGTAGCGGGGTCGGGCACCGGGGAGCTGTTTTTT. Complete variable domain (other parts from reference TRBV9 and TRBJ2-2): DSGVTQTPKHLITATGQRVTLRCSPRSGDLSVYWYQQSLDQGLQFLIQYYNGEERAKGNILERFSAQQFPDLHSELNLSSLELGDSALYFCASSVAGSGTGELFFGEGSRLTVL.

This clone was recorded at least ten times. J is TRBJ2-2 and V is TRBV7-2; TRBD1 might be the D (6 bases). Deletions cut 4 bases from V and 7 bases from J, with 10 bases between. The CDR3 is made up of 13 amino acids. The germline V gene encodes CDR1 SGHTA and CDR2 FQGNSA. The CDR3 DNA sequence: TGTGCCAGCAGCTCCGGACAGAACGGGGAGCTGTTTTTT. It specifies CASSSGQNGELFF.

This clone came up a few times. V is TRBV2 and J is TRBJ1-5; TRBD1 might be the D (5 bases). Trimming left V 6 bases short and J 6 bases short, with 12 bases between. Germline lookup yields CDR1 SNHLY and CDR2 FYNNEI. The length of the CDR3 is 13 residues. The CDR3 bases are TGTGCCAGCAGCCCTTTAGGGGTTCAGCCCCAGCATTTT. Translating it yields CASSPLGVQPQHF. The complete variable domain, with remaining parts taken from reference TRBV2 and TRBJ1-5, reads EPEVTQTPSHQVTQMGQEVILRCVPISNHLYFYWYRQILGQKVEFLVSFYNNEISEKSEIFDDQFSVERPDGSNFTLKIRSTKLEDSAMYFCASSPLGVQPQHFGDGTRLSIL.

This clone was observed a few times. Written as DNA, the CDR3 is TGTGCCAGCAGCTACACAGAAAATCAGCCCCAGCATTTT. It codes for CASSYTENQPQHF. The J gene is TRBJ1-5, the V gene TRBV6-5; no firm D call. The CDR3 runs 13 residues. Trimming took 6 bases from V and 4 from J, leaving 10 bases between them. Germline values: CDR1 MNHEY, CDR2 SVGAGI.

Only one count was recorded for this clone. One junction end disagrees with the germline gene, perhaps due to a read error. The chain links TRBV5-1 to TRBJ1-1; D not resolved. The germline V gene encodes CDR1 SGHRS and CDR2 YFSETQ. The length of the CDR3 is 15 residues. CDR3 DNA sequence: TGCGCCAGCAGCGGTGAGGGTCCGCACAACAGTGAAGCTTTCTTT. Residues: CASSGEGPHNSEAFF.

This clone appeared many times. The V call is TRBV29-1, the J call TRBJ1-4; D gene unclear. Germline CDR1 and CDR2: SQVTM and ANQGSEA. The CDR3 has 11 amino acids. V dropped 5 bases and J dropped 4 bases, with 5 bases sitting between them. For the CDR3, the DNA is TGCAGCGTTCGGGGTAATGAAAAACTGTTTTTT. This translates into CSVRGNEKLFF.

The rearrangement uses TRBV6-1 and TRBJ2-7; the D gene is possibly TRBD1 (5 bases). The V gene lost 8 bases and the J gene lost 3 bases, with 11 bases spanning the gap. Germline values: CDR1 MNHNS, CDR2 SASEGT. The CDR3 length is 12 residues. The CDR3 here is CASFSQDYEQYV. The CDR3 nucleotides are TGTGCCAGCTTCTCACAGGACTACGAGCAGTACGTC.

This clone was seen a single time. The chain joins TRBV10-3 to TRBJ2-3; 10 bases line up with TRBD1. There are 15 residues in the CDR3. Germline V gene lookup returns CDR1 ENHRY and CDR2 SYGVKD. Trimming cost V 5 bases and J 4 bases; bases outside gene matches: 6. The CDR3 bases are TGTGCCATCAGTCAAGGGACAGGGGTCGCAGATACGCAGTATTTT. Amino acids: CAISQGTGVADTQYF.

The V and J genes are TRBV7-3 and TRBJ1-1; D remains unclear. CDR3 size: 13 residues. CDR1 and CDR2 from the germline V gene are SGHTA and FQGTGA. Trimming left V 3 bases short and J 0 bases short, with 5 bases between. The CDR3 region has the DNA TGTGCCAGCAGCTTTAAAATGAACACTGAAGCTTTCTTT. Protein: CASSFKMNTEAFF.

The chain links TRBV5-6 to TRBJ1-5, with a tentative D call TRBD1 (5 bases). Trimming shortened V by 4 bases and J by 7 bases, and 21 bases separated the two germline ends. The CDR3 has 16 amino acids. Looked up from germline, CDR1 is SGHDT and CDR2 is YYEEEE. CDR3 nucleotide sequence: TGTGCCAGCAGCGAAGGGACGGGAAGGGAGGACCAGCCCCAGCATTTT. Encoded protein: CASSEGTGREDQPQHF.

This sequence joins TRBV7-5 and TRBJ1-1. TRBV7-5 constitutes a pseudogene. This CDR3 region has 12 residues. The CDR3 nucleotides are TGTGCCAGAAGCGATATGAGGCTGGGAGCTTTCTTT. This sequence encodes CARSDMRLGAFF.

The CDR3 coding sequence is TGTGCCAGCAGCACCTTGGAGGGACTTCAGCCCCAGCATTTT. It translates to CASSTLEGLQPQHF. The genes are TRBV7-9 and TRBJ1-5; D possibly corresponds to TRBD1 (5 bases). The CDR3 is 14 residues long. V was shortened by 5 bases and J by 6 bases, with 14 bases between the two germline ends. CDR1 and CDR2 (germline): SEHNR, FQNEAQ (reference sequence).